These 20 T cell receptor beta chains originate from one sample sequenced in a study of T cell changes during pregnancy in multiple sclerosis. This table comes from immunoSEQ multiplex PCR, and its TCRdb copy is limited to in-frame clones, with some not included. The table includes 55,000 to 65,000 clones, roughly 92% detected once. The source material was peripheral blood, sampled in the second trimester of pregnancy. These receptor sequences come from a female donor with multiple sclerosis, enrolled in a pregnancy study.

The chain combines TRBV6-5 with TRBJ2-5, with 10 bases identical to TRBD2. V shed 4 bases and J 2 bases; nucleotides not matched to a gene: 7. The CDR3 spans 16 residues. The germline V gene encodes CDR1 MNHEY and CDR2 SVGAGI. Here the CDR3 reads CASSFSAGGLQETQYF. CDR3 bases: TGTGCCAGCAGTTTTTCAGCGGGAGGGTTACAAGAGACCCAGTACTTC.

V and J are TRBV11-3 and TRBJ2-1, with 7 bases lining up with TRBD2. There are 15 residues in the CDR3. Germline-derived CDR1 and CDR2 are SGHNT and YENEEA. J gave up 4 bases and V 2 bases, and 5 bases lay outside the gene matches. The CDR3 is CASSLHSGEYNEQFF. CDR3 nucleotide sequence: TGTGCCAGCAGCTTACACAGCGGGGAGTACAATGAGCAGTTCTTC.

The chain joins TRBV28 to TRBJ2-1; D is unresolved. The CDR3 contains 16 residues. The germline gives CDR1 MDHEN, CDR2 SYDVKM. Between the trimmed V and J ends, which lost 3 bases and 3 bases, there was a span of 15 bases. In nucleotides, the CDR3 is TGTGCCAGCAGTTTGGCCTCCGCCACAAACTACAATGAGCAGTTCTTC. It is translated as CASSLASATNYNEQFF.

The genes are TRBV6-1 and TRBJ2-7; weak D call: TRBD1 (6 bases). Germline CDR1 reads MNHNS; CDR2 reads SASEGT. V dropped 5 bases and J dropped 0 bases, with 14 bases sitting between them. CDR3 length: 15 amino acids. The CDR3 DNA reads TGTGCCAGCAGTCTATCAGGGGACGCCTCCTACGAGCAGTACTTC. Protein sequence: CASSLSGDASYEQYF.

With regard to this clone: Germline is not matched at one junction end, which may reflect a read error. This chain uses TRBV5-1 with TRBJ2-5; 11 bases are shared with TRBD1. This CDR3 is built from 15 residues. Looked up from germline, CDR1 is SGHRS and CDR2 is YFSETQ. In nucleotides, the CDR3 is TGCGCCAGCAGCTCAGGGACAGGGGGAGAAGAGATCCAGTACTTC. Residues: CASSSGTGGEEIQYF.

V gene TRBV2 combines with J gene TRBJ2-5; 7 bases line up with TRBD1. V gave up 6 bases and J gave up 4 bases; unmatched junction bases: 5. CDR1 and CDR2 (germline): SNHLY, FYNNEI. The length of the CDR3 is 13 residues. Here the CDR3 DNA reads TGTGCCAGCAGCGGACAGGAATCAGAGACCCAGTACTTC. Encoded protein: CASSGQESETQYF.

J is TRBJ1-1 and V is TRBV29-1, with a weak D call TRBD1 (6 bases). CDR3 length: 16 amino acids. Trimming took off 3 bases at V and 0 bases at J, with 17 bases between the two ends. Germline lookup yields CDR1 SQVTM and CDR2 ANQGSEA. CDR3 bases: TGCAGCGTTGATCAAATTTGGGGGGGCTTGAACACTGAAGCTTTCTTT. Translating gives CSVDQIWGGLNTEAFF.

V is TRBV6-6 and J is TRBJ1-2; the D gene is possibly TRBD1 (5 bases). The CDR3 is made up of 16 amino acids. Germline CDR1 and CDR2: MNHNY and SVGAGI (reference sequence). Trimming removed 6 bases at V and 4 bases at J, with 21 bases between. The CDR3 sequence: CASSHDSSLHLYGYTF. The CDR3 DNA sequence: TGTGCCAGCAGCCACGACAGCAGCCTCCACCTCTATGGCTACACCTTC.

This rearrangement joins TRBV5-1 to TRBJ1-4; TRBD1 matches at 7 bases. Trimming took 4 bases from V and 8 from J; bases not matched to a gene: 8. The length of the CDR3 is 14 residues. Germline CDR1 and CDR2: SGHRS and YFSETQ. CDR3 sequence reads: CASSKGDSGEKLFF. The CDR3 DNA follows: TGCGCCAGCAGCAAAGGGGACAGCGGAGAAAAACTGTTTTTT.

CDR3 protein: CASSFTGGKNYGYTF. The CDR3 DNA follows: TGTGCCAGCAGCTTCACAGGGGGGAAAAACTATGGCTACACCTTC. J is TRBJ1-2 and V is TRBV5-5; 8 bases are a match to TRBD1. The CDR3 loop spans 15 amino acids. From germline, CDR1 is SGHKS and CDR2 YYEKEE (reference sequence). With V trimmed by 2 bases and J by 2 bases, 5 bases remained unmatched.

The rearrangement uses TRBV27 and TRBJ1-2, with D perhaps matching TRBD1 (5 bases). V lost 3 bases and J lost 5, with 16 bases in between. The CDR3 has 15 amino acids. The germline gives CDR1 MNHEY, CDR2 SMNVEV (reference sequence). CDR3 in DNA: TGTGCCAGCAGTTTCGGGGGTGCTCCCCGTTATGGCTACACCTTC. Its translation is CASSFGGAPRYGYTF.

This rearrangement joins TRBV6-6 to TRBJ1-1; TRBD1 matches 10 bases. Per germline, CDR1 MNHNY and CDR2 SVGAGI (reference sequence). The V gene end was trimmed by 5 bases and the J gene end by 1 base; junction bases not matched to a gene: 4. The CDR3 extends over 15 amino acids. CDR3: CASSNWDRGNTEAFF. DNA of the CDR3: TGTGCCAGCAGTAACTGGGACAGGGGGAACACTGAAGCTTTCTTT.

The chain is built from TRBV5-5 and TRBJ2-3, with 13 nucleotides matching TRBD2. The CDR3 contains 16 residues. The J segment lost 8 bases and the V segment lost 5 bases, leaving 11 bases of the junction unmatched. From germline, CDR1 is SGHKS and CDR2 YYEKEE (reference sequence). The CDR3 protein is CASRPRTSGSSGTQYF. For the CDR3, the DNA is TGTGCCAGCAGACCTCGGACTAGCGGGAGTTCGGGTACGCAGTATTTT.

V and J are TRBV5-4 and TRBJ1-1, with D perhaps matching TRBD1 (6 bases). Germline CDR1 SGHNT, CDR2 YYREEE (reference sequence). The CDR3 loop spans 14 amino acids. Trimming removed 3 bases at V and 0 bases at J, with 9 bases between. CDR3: CASSSGTMNTEAFF. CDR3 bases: TGTGCCAGCAGCTCCGGGACAATGAACACTGAAGCTTTCTTT.

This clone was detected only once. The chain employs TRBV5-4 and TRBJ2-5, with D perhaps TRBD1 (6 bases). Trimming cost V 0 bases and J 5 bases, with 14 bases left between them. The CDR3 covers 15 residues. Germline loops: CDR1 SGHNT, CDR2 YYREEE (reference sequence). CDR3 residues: CASSLDREKTETQYF. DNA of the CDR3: TGTGCCAGCAGCTTGGACAGGGAGAAGACGGAGACCCAGTACTTC.

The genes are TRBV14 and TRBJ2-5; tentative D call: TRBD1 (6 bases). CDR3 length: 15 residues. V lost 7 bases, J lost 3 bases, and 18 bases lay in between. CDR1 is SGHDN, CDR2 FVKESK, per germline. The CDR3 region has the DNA TGTGCCAGCAACTCCGGGACACACAGTGAAGAGACCCAGTACTTC. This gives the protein CASNSGTHSEETQYF.

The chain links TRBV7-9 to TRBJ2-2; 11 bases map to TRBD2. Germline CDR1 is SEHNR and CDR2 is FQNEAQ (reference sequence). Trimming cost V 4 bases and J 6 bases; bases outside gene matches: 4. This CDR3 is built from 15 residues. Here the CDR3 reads CASSSRLAGSGELFF. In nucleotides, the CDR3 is TGTGCCAGCAGCTCGAGACTAGCGGGATCCGGGGAGCTGTTTTTT.

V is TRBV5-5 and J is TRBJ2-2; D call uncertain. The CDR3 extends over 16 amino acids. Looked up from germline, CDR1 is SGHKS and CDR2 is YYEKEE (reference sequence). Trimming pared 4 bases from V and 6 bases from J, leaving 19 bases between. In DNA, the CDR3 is TGTGCCAGCAGCCGGCTAGATTTCAACAACGCCGGGGAGCTGTTTTTT. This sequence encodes CASSRLDFNNAGELFF.

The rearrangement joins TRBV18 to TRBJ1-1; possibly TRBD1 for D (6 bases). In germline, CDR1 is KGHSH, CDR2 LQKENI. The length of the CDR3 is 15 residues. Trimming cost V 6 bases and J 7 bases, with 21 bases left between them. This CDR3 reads CASSRGRESFDEAFF. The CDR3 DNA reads TGTGCCAGCTCCAGGGGAAGGGAAAGTTTTGATGAAGCTTTCTTT. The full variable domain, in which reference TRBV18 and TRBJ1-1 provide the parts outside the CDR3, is NAGVMQNPRHLVRRRGQEARLRCSPMKGHSHVYWYRQLPEEGLKFMVYLQKENIIDESGMPKERFSAEFPKEGPSILRIQQVVRGDSAAYFCASSRGRESFDEAFFGQGTRLTVV.

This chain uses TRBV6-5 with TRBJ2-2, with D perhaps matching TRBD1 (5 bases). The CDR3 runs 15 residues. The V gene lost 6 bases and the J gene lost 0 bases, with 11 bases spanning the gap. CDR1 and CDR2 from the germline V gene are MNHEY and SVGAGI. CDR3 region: CASSRQHANTGELFF. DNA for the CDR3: TGTGCCAGCAGCCGACAGCACGCGAACACCGGGGAGCTGTTTTTT.